Presented here are 11 T cell receptor beta chains from one specimen sequenced in a study of cytomegalovirus exposure and HLA in healthy donors. It was with 60 Vbeta and 13 Jbeta primers that the PCR ran. The table came from immunoSEQ multiplex PCR; TCRdb's copy has only in-frame clones and leaves some out. This table has around 200,000 clones, roughly 72% appearing once. Sequencing was done on a sample of PBMCs. The receptors here all came from a woman aged 25 to 45 in good health and CMV-seropositive.

The gene calls are TRBV11-3 and TRBJ2-7; unclear D gene. The CDR3 loop spans 12 amino acids. Trimming left V 5 bases short and J 5 bases short, with 10 bases between. The germline CDR1 and CDR2 sequences are SGHNT and YENEEA. The CDR3 DNA is TGTGCCAGCAGCACCCGAGGTGACGAGCAGTACTTC. Encoded protein: CASSTRGDEQYF. The variable domain in full, completed from reference TRBV11-3 and TRBJ2-7, reads EAGVVQSPRYKIIEKKQPVAFWCNPISGHNTLYWYLQNLGQGPELLIRYENEEAVDDSQLPKDRFSAERLKGVDSTLKIQPAELGDSAVYLCASSTRGDEQYFGPGTRLTVT.

This clone was detected only once. The chain uses TRBV6-1 and TRBJ1-1; 8 nucleotides align to TRBD1. The junction had 5 bases not matched to a gene; V was cut back by 2 bases and J by 0 bases. Germline-derived CDR1 and CDR2 are MNHNS and SASEGT. CDR3 size: 16 residues. The CDR3 loop reads CASSESDRGVNTEAFF. CDR3 bases: TGTGCCAGCAGTGAAAGCGACAGGGGAGTGAACACTGAAGCTTTCTTT.

J is TRBJ2-3 and V is TRBV9; D might be TRBD2 (6 bases). V was pared by 7 bases and J by 1 base, with 10 bases between. The length of the CDR3 is 13 residues. Germline assignment: CDR1 SGDLS and CDR2 YYNGEE. CDR3 bases: TGTGCCAGCGGATCTAGCGGCACAGATACGCAGTATTTT. Translation gives CASGSSGTDTQYF.

This rearrangement joins TRBV30 to TRBJ2-5, with D perhaps matching TRBD2 (6 bases). This CDR3 has 12 residues. In germline, CDR1 is GTSNPN, CDR2 SVGIG (reference sequence). Trimming left V 4 bases short and J 5 bases short, with 11 bases between. The CDR3 DNA is TGTGCCTGGAATGGGGGACTCGAGACCCAGTACTTC. Encoded protein: CAWNGGLETQYF.

The chain has TRBV6-1 and TRBJ1-5; no definite D call. The ends were cut back, 6 bases at V and 9 bases at J, with 18 bases in the middle. CDR1 and CDR2 (germline): MNHNS, SASEGT. The CDR3 is 14 amino acids. CDR3: CASREGVRVRPQHF. CDR3 bases: TGTGCCAGCAGGGAGGGTGTTAGGGTAAGGCCCCAGCATTTT.

The gene calls are TRBV15 and TRBJ2-2, with TRBD2 matching over 10 bases. Germline V CDR1 and CDR2: LNHNV, YYDKDF (reference sequence). V lost 4 bases and J lost 5; bases outside the gene matches: 10. The CDR3 totals 17 residues. The CDR3 region has the DNA TGTGCCACCAGCACCGACCAGGGACTAGCGCAGACCGGGGAGCTGTTTTTT. Translating gives CATSTDQGLAQTGELFF. Based on the CDR3 plus reference TRBV15 and TRBJ2-2, the full variable domain is DAMVIQNPRYQVTQFGKPVTLSCSQTLNHNVMYWYQQKSSQAPKLLFHYYDKDFNNEADTPDNFQSRRPNTSFCFLDIRSPGLGDTAMYLCATSTDQGLAQTGELFFGEGSRLTVL.

The rearrangement uses TRBV7-9 and TRBJ2-3, with TRBD2 matching 8 bases. The CDR3 runs to 15 residues. The junction had 14 bases not matched to a gene; V was cut back by 6 bases and J by 9 bases. Per germline, CDR1 SEHNR and CDR2 FQNEAQ (reference sequence). The CDR3 nucleotides are TGTGCCAGCAGGCGCGGAGGGAGCGGGGGTGGCACGCAGTATTTT. Translated: CASRRGGSGGGTQYF.

This clone has a single count. V is TRBV7-2 and J is TRBJ2-5; the match to TRBD2 covers 8 bases. This CDR3 comprises 15 residues. In germline, CDR1 is SGHTA, CDR2 FQGNSA. V trimming: 2 bases; J trimming: 5 bases; junction bases outside the gene matches: 7. This CDR3 reads CASSLYRGGRETQYF. In DNA form, the CDR3 reads TGTGCCAGCAGCTTATATCGGGGGGGCAGGGAGACCCAGTACTTC. The full variable domain, its missing parts supplied by reference TRBV7-2 and TRBJ2-5, is GAGVSQSPSNKVTEKGKDVELRCDPISGHTALYWYRQSLGQGLEFLIYFQGNSAPDKSGLPSDRFSAERTGGSVSTLTIQRTQQEDSAVYLCASSLYRGGRETQYFGPGTRLLVL.

The chain employs TRBV4-1 and TRBJ1-2, with D unclear. The CDR3 has 14 amino acids. The germline gives CDR1 MGHRA, CDR2 YSYEKL. V lost 0 bases to trimming and J lost 4 bases, with 9 bases between them. The CDR3 DNA sequence: TGCGCCAGCAGCCAAGATCAATTTTTCTATGGCTACACCTTC. Translated: CASSQDQFFYGYTF.

This clone was seen a few times. The chain uses TRBV19 and TRBJ1-1; TRBD1 agrees at 9 bases. CDR1 and CDR2 from the germline V gene are LNHDA and SQIVND (reference sequence). There are 13 residues in the CDR3. V gave up 8 bases and J gave up 9 bases; unmatched junction bases: 10. The CDR3 protein is CASATPGTGQAFF. For the CDR3, the DNA is TGTGCCAGTGCTACACCCGGGACAGGGCAAGCTTTCTTT.

The chain carries TRBV6-5 and TRBJ2-7, with TRBD1 matching 9 bases. The V gene's germline CDR1 is MNHEY and CDR2 SVGAGI. The CDR3 is made up of 16 amino acids. With V trimmed by 3 bases and J by 6 bases, 12 bases remained unmatched. CDR3 amino acids: CASSYRDRVIIGEQYF. Written as DNA, the CDR3 is TGTGCCAGCAGTTATCGGGACAGGGTCATAATTGGCGAGCAGTACTTC.